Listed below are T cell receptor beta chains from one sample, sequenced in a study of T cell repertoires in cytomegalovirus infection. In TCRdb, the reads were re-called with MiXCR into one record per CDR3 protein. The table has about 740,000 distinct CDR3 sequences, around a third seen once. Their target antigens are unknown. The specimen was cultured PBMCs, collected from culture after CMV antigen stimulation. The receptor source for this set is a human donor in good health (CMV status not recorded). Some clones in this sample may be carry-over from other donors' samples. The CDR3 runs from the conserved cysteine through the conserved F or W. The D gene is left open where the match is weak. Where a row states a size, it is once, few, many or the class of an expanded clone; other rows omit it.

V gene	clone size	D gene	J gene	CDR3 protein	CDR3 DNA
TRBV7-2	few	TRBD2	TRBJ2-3	CASSSSSGGAGSTDTQYF	TGTGCCAGCAGCTCTTCTAGCGGGGGGGCCGGAAGCACAGATACGCAGTATTTT
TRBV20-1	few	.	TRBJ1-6	CSARTRTESNSPLHF	TGCAGTGCTAGAACCAGAACAGAGAGTAATTCACCCCTCCACTTT
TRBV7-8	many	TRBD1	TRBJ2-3	CASSLSTGETDTQYF	TGTGCCAGCAGCTTAAGTACAGGGGAGACAGATACGCAGTATTTT
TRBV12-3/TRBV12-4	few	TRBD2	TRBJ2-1	CASSLALLAGGYEQFF	TGTGCCAGCAGTTTAGCGCTACTAGCGGGGGGGTATGAGCAGTTCTTC
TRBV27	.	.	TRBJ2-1	CASSLAALRSNEQFF	TGTGCCAGCAGTTTAGCCGCCTTAAGGAGTAATGAGCAGTTCTTC
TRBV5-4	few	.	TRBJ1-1	CASSSNREIRLTFF	TGTGCCAGCAGCTCCAACCGGGAGATAAGACTAACTTTCTTT
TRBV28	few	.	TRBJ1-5	CASTPMGKVQPQHF	TGTGCCAGCACACCCATGGGGAAGGTTCAGCCCCAGCATTTT
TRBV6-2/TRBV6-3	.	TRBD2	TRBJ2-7	CASRPSGSTYEQYF	TGTGCCAGCAGGCCTAGCGGGAGTACCTACGAGCAGTACTTC
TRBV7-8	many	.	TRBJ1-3	CASSLEGSSGNTIYF	TGTGCCAGCAGCCTCGAGGGGAGTTCTGGAAACACCATATATTTT
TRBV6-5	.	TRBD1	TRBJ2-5	CASSPGQRYQETQYF	TGTGCCAGCAGCCCGGGACAGAGGTACCAAGAGACCCAGTACTTC
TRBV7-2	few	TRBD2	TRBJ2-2	CASSSPGLAGGRSGELFF	TGTGCCAGCAGCTCCCCGGGACTAGCGGGAGGGCGAAGCGGGGAGCTGTTTTTT
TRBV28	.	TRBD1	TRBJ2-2	CASSSTGAPNTGELFF	TGTGCCAGCAGTTCTACAGGGGCCCCGAACACCGGGGAGCTGTTTTTT
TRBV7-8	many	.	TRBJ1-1	CASSKVRTKNTEAFF	TGTGCCAGCAGCAAGGTCAGGACTAAGAACACTGAAGCTTTCTTT
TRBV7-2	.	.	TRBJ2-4	CASSLARSKNIQYF	TGTGCCAGCAGCTTAGCGCGGAGCAAAAACATTCAGTACTTC
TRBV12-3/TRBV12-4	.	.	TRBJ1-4	CASSFHISGKLFF	TGTGCCAGCAGTTTTCATATATCCGGAAAACTGTTTTTT
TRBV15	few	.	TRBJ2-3	CATSSHGEFTDTQYF	TGTGCCACCAGCAGTCACGGGGAATTCACAGATACGCAGTATTTT
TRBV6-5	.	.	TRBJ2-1	CASSYSPDAHEQFF	TGTGCCAGCAGTTACTCACCGGACGCCCATGAGCAGTTCTTC
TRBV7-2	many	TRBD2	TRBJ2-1	CASSLGLAGNEQFF	TGTGCCAGCAGCTTGGGACTAGCGGGGAATGAGCAGTTCTTC
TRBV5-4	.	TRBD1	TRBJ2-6	CASTLGTGTTGANVLTF	TGTGCCAGCACCCTCGGGACAGGGACCACTGGGGCCAACGTCCTGACTTTC
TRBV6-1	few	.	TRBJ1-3	CASSDSVPSGNTIYF	TGTGCCAGCAGTGATTCTGTGCCTTCTGGAAACACCATATATTTT
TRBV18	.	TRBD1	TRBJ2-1	CASSPTHGTGSVYEQFF	TGTGCCAGCTCACCGACTCACGGGACAGGATCGGTCTATGAGCAGTTCTTC
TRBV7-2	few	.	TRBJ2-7	CASSSPGGSREQYF	TGTGCCAGCAGCTCCCCTGGCGGGTCCCGCGAGCAGTACTTC
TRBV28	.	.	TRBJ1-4	CASRGSWGSFGKLFF	TGTGCCAGCAGGGGTTCGTGGGGATCGTTCGGAAAACTGTTTTTT
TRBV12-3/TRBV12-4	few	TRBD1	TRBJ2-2	CASSFGQGPGELFF	TGTGCCAGCAGTTTCGGACAGGGCCCCGGGGAGCTGTTTTTT
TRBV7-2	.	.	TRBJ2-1	CASSFRPSIEQFF	TGTGCCAGCAGCTTTAGGCCTTCTATTGAGCAGTTCTTC
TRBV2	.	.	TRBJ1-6	CASLTGLYNSPLHF	TGTGCCAGCCTGACAGGACTTTATAATTCACCCCTCCACTTT
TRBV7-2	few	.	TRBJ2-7	CASSLPGPPYEQYF	TGTGCCAGCAGCTTACCGGGACCCCCCTACGAGCAGTACTTC
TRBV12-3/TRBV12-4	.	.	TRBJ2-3	CASSLGSFYDTQYF	TGTGCCAGCAGTTTGGGCAGTTTTTACGATACGCAGTATTTT
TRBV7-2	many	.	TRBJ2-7	CASSSPGVLGYEQYF	TGTGCCAGCAGCTCGCCCGGGGTTCTGGGTTACGAGCAGTACTTC
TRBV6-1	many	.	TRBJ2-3	CASKAGQNTDTQYF	TGTGCCAGCAAGGCGGGACAGAATACAGATACGCAGTATTTT
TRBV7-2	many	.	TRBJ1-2	CASSLGGGYGYTF	TGTGCCAGCAGCTTAGGGGGTGGCTATGGCTACACCTTC
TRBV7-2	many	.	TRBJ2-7	CASTNSVGAYEQYF	TGTGCCAGCACCAACTCGGTGGGGGCCTACGAGCAGTACTTC
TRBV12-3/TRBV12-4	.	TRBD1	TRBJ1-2	CASSLMTGYGYTF	TGTGCCAGCAGTTTAATGACAGGGTATGGCTACACCTTC
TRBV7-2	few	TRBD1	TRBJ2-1	CASSSTGQGANEQFF	TGTGCCAGCAGCTCGACGGGACAGGGTGCCAATGAGCAGTTCTTC
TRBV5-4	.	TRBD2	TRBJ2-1	CASSSASGRAEQFF	TGTGCCAGCAGCTCGGCAAGCGGGAGGGCTGAGCAGTTCTTC
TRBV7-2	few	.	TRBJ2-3	CASSPPGGADTQYF	TGTGCCAGCAGTCCTCCCGGCGGGGCAGATACGCAGTATTTT
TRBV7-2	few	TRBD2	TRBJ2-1	CASSQGPSGSFEQFF	TGTGCCAGCAGCCAGGGGCCTAGCGGGAGTTTTGAGCAGTTCTTC
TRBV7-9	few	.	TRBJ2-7	CASSFHQQGSGEQYF	TGTGCCAGCAGCTTCCACCAACAGGGTTCGGGCGAGCAGTACTTC
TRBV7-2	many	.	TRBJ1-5	CASSLVVGNQPQHF	TGTGCCAGCAGCTTAGTGGTCGGCAATCAGCCCCAGCATTTT
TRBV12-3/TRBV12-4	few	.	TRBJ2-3	CASSFGLRFTDTQYF	TGTGCCAGCAGTTTTGGTCTGAGATTCACAGATACGCAGTATTTT
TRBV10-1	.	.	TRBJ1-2	CASSESPGDGYTF	TGCGCCAGCAGTGAGTCACCAGGGGACGGCTACACCTTC
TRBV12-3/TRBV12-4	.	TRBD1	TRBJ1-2	CASSLGGQGLSGYTF	TGTGCCAGCAGTTTAGGGGGACAGGGACTTAGTGGCTACACCTTC
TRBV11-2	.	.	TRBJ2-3	CASSFDLGADTQYF	TGTGCCAGCAGCTTTGACTTGGGGGCAGATACGCAGTATTTT
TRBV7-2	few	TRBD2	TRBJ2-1	CASSLALAGGGRGYNEQFF	TGTGCCAGCAGCTTAGCGCTAGCGGGAGGAGGAAGGGGCTACAATGAGCAGTTCTTC
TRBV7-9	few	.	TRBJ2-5	CASSLIGGIETQYF	TGTGCCAGCAGCCTAATCGGAGGGATCGAGACCCAGTACTTC
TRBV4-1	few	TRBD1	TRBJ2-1	CASSQGGRGPRGSHEQFF	TGCGCCAGCAGCCAAGGCGGCAGGGGGCCCCGTGGGTCCCATGAGCAGTTCTTC
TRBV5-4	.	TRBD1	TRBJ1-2	CASSPGTGGHYGYTF	TGTGCCAGCAGCCCGGGGACAGGAGGGCACTATGGCTACACCTTC
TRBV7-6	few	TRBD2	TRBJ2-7	CASSQREGPYEQYF	TGTGCCAGCAGTCAACGGGAGGGCCCCTACGAGCAGTACTTC